This T cell receptor beta chain was captured by sequencing in a study of cytomegalovirus exposure and HLA in healthy donors listed by TCRdb under 2017. Regarding the complete study: In an earlier analysis of approximately 640 of the donors, approximately 260 Gb of sequence data and some 120 million unique TCR beta sequences from some 170 million T cells were reported. Several DR-DQ haplotypes were handled as single units for association and clustering because linkage in the cohort was strong. The study combined high-throughput TCR immunosequencing, statistical association of individual TCRs with disease status, and machine learning to predict cytomegalovirus infection status. Roughly 300 gigabases of sequencing data and 78 million or so unique TCR sequences were included in an early release covering around 650 HLA-typed donors. Using immunosequencing, the study profiled T cell repertoires from some 670 subjects and related those repertoires to cytomegalovirus serostatus. Class I and class II HLA loci were covered by the typing at four-digit resolution. Among about 390 genotyped donors of the cohort, an average of about 240,000 unique TCR beta nucleotide sequences were sequenced per donor, around 18% of them non-productive. Alongside the repertoire data, information on donor age, sex, ethnicity and CMV serostatus was compiled. Every repertoire in the discovery cohort had been generated on one and the same sequencing platform. To study patterns of TCR occurrence, a later analysis re-analyzed previously published TCR beta repertoires from 600 to 750 donors and added high-resolution HLA genotyping. The later analysis used no new phenotypic data to find candidate immune exposures, relying instead on TCR beta sequences and their occurrence across donors. A later genetic analysis took genome-wide SNP genotypes for about 65% of the roughly 670 donors and used that subset as a discovery cohort. The genetic ancestry cluster associated with self-reported Caucasian donors included roughly 84% of the approximately 410 genotyped donors. The number of donors typed differed by locus, with about 629-640 for A, B, C, DRB1 and DQB1, around 500 for DQA1, approximately 580 for DPA1, and approximately 470 for DPB1. The study aimed to test whether cataloging public T cell receptors could reveal signatures of past pathogen exposure. In an earlier analysis of about 590 of the donors, high-throughput TCR beta sequencing was used to judge whether each TCR beta V gene segment behaved as functional or pseudogenic. In addition to the first cohort of about 650 subjects, a separate validation cohort of approximately 120 different subjects was used.

What the study reported, not specific to this receptor: The classifier was reported to diagnose cytomegalovirus status with high specificity and sensitivity in both the original cohort and the validation cohort. CMV serostatus was the only immune exposure information available for the cohort. The authors suggested that the approach could potentially be generalized to other disease states and immunological phenotypes. In a later genetic analysis, fewer N-insertions in productive TCRs were reported among donors in an Asian-associated ancestry cluster than the approximately 630-donor mean. This cohort had only TCR beta chains sequenced, and the lack of alpha or paired-chain data limited which features could be detected. When HLA alleles, especially DR and DQ, strongly co-occurred, attributing TCR associations to individual alleles was difficult. Broadly in line with IMGT annotations, most TCR beta V segments showed up in productive rearrangements about 87% or about 30% of the time in an earlier analysis of several hundred of the donors. Linkage disequilibrium might explain the correlated functional status among segregating V segments, but an unknown experimental factor could not be ruled out. The presence/absence analyses assumed that sequencing depth was roughly uniform across donors, and that assumption may not be true. Across donors, most TCR sequences were observed very rarely, whereas some public TCRs were present in many individuals. A later analysis found that most CMV-associated TCR beta chains appeared HLA-restricted, with HLA associations seemingly driven largely by CMV exposure. In the study, approximately 160 TCR beta chains were listed as associated with cytomegalovirus. A further reported finding was that TCR beta sequences accurately predicted the HLA-A and HLA-B alleles for most subjects in the first cohort. A later analysis found that HLA-associated TCR beta chains were more clonally expanded and had lower generation probabilities than equally common non-associated chains. Because HLA typing was unavailable for some donors at each locus, only the typed subset was used in association tests. Approximately 16 rarely observed V segments, including chromosome 9 orphons, were excluded from the earlier analysis of just under 600 of the donors because counts were too low. A cluster of highly shared sequence variants was judged likely to be a technical artifact of the sequencing pipeline. Three of the identified cytomegalovirus-associated TCR beta chains were confirmed in vitro to be specific for cytomegalovirus antigens. A later analysis reported that several top co-occurrence clusters appeared linked to parvovirus B19, influenza, CMV and Epstein-Barr virus. A later analysis found that TCR association rates varied across HLA loci, with DRB1 alleles showing the most associated TCRs and HLA-C alleles the fewest. Some IMGT-functional V segments, including TRBV6-2 and TRBV6-3, could not be told apart with the 87-base-pair reads, so those segments were excluded. V-gene and J-gene trimming of TCR beta chains was associated with a missense DCLRE1C variant in a later genetic analysis, and the association was replicated in an independent cohort. Specific HLA alleles were associated with 15,000 to 20,000 TCR beta sequences at a false discovery rate of 0.05 in a later analysis.

This clone was seen only a few times. There is no known antigen for this receptor. Per-nucleotide qualities are absent, and no much larger clonotype sits a single base away. In total, approximately 610 healthy bone marrow donors made up the cohort. At the time of sampling, all cohort members were nominally healthy, though unrecorded immune exposures were likely present. The donor was CMV seropositive and belonged to the group of around 300 seropositive cohort members. A peripheral blood sample was provided by each donor, and peripheral blood mononuclear cells were used for TCR beta sequencing. Genomic DNA was extracted from the blood cell samples with the Qiagen DNeasy Blood Extraction Kit. Library method: the immunoSEQ multiplex PCR assay. A mixture of 60 forward primers for TCR Vbeta segments and 13 reverse primers for TCR Jbeta segments was used in the multiplex PCR. The CDR3 region of rearranged TCR beta genes was amplified from genomic DNA by a multiplex PCR assay. Amplified TCR beta libraries were sequenced as 87-base-pair reads on the Illumina HiSeq System. The source study handled its data this way. A later analysis counted around 72 million unique TCR beta chains across the 670 or so repertoires, and roughly 11 million of these chains were shared by at least two donors. A nearest-neighbor algorithm error-corrected the raw reads and collapsed the reads into unique sequences, merging closely related sequences to remove PCR and sequencing errors. CDR3 sequences were aligned to IMGT reference sequences to assign V, D and J gene segments. For a sequence to be retained, at least a six-nucleotide match to both a V gene segment and a J gene segment was required. Rearrangements were called productive when the CDR3 lacked stop codons and stayed in frame with V and J; all others were non-productive. CDR3 was defined by IMGT convention, running from the second conserved V-encoded cysteine to the conserved J-encoded phenylalanine. The earlier analysis of about 590 of the donors excluded sequences that lacked an unambiguous match to a single V gene segment. An earlier analysis of almost 600 of the donors classified V segments as functional when productive rearrangements were above 56.7% and as segregating when the standard deviation between donors was above 5%. To diagnose cytomegalovirus status from the catalog of TCR beta chain sequences, a statistical classification framework was built. A later analysis assigned V and J genes by comparing TCR nucleotide sequences with IMGT/GENE-DB human TR gene sequences. In a later analysis, CDR3 sequences and most-parsimonious VDJ recombination scenarios were assigned using the TCRdist pipeline. A later analysis defined each TCR beta chain by its CDR3 amino acid sequence plus V-gene family, and excluded reads lacking a unique V-gene family. To address suspected cross-contamination and a sequencing artifact, a later analysis removed 592 highly shared, low-generation-probability nucleotide sequences. In a later analysis, a clonal expansion index was calculated for each public chain from normalized within-repertoire ranks of inferred template counts. A later analysis computed generation probabilities with a VDJ recombination model fitted to out-of-frame rearrangements, and checked the results against IGoR. In a later analysis, TCR-TCR, TCR-HLA and TCR-CMV co-occurrence was scored with hypergeometric tests, and a repertoire-size bias correction was applied to TCR pairs. In a later analysis, false discovery rates were estimated by permuting HLA or CMV assignments 20 times. In a later analysis, co-occurring TCRs were grouped with DBSCAN, and TCRdist sequence similarity was added when clustering was performed within HLA-allele-positive subsets. Co-occurrence clustering excluded repertoires with fewer than 30,000 or more than 120,000 public chains, plus five with anomalous nucleotide sharing. This immuneACCESS table, as held by TCRdb, lists in-frame sequences with V and J called but not all clones. Of the missing ones, under half trace to an unresolved V gene in checked studies; the others have no known cause. V, J and clone size were drawn from that table, and D and trimming were deduced from the DNA. The sample table shows 100,000 to 150,000 clones, and around 80% are seen once. The leading ten clones occupy about 11% of the sample.

V loses 5 bases, J loses 2 bases, and the germline ends lie 7 bases apart. Including cysteine and phenylalanine, the CDR3 has 12 amino acids. Only the CDR3 part of the read is kept: 36 bases, read in frame from the first base. The germline V gene (reference sequence) specifies PRHDT as CDR1 and FYEKMQ as CDR2. The receptor was derived from a man aged 30 to 45 in good health and CMV-seropositive. Sequencing used PBMCs. This chain joins TRBV13 to TRBJ2-7, with an unclear D gene assignment. The CDR3: CASSLSPYEQYF. The nucleotide sequence is given as TGTGCCAGCAGCCTCTCCCCCTACGAGCAGTACTTC.